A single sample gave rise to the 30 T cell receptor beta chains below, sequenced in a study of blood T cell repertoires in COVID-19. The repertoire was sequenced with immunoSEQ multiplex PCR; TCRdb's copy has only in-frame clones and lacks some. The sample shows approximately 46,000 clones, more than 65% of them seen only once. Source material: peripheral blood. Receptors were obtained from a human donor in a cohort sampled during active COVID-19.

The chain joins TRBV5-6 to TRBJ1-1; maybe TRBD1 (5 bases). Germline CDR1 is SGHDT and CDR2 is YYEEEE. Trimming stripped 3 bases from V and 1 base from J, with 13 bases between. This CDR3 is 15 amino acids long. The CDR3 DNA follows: TGTGCCAGCAGCTGGGTTCCGGGGGGGAACACTGAAGCTTTCTTT. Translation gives CASSWVPGGNTEAFF.

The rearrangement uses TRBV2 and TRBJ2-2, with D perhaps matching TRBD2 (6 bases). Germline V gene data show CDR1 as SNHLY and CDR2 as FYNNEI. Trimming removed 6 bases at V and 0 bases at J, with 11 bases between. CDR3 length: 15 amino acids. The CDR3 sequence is CASSPGTSNTGELFF. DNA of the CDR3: TGTGCCAGCAGCCCCGGGACTTCGAACACCGGGGAGCTGTTTTTT. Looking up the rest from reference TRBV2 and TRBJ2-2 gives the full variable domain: EPEVTQTPSHQVTQMGQEVILRCVPISNHLYFYWYRQILGQKVEFLVSFYNNEISEKSEIFDDQFSVERPDGSNFTLKIRSTKLEDSAMYFCASSPGTSNTGELFFGEGSRLTVL.

The CDR3 spells CASSLAYLGGGQETQYF. The CDR3 DNA is TGCGCCAGCAGCTTGGCCTACCTCGGGGGGGGCCAAGAGACCCAGTACTTC. The chain joins TRBV5-1 to TRBJ2-5, with 8 bases aligning to TRBD2. The germline gives CDR1 SGHRS, CDR2 YFSETQ. The CDR3 totals 17 residues. V gave up 0 bases and J gave up 1 base; unmatched junction bases: 8.

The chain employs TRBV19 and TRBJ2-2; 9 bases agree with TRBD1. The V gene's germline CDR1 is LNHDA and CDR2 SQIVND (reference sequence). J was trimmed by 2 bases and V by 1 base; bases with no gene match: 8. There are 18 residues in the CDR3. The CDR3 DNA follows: TGTGCCAGTAGTATAGTAGGGACAGGGCCCTTTAACACCGGGGAGCTGTTTTTT. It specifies CASSIVGTGPFNTGELFF.

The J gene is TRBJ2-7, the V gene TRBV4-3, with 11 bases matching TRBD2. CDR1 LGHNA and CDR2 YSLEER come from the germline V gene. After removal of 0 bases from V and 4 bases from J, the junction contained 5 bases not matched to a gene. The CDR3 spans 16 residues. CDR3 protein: CASSQDIGTSGYEQYF. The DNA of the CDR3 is TGCGCCAGCAGCCAAGATATCGGGACTAGCGGTTACGAGCAGTACTTC.

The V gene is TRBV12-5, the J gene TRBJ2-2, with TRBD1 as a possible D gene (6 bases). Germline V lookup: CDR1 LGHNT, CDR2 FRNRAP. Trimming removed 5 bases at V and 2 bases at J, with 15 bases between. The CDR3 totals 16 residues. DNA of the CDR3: TGTGCTAGTGGTACTACGGGACACGCAAACACCGGGGAGCTGTTTTTT. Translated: CASGTTGHANTGELFF.

CDR3 sequence (DNA): TGTGCCAGCAGCACATCGGGACAGGGATACGAGCAGTACTTC. Residues: CASSTSGQGYEQYF. The V call is TRBV11-2, the J call TRBJ2-7; 9 bases match TRBD1. CDR1 and CDR2 (germline): SGHAT, FQNNGV. V shed 5 bases and J 4 bases; nucleotides not matched to a gene: 6. The CDR3 runs 14 residues.

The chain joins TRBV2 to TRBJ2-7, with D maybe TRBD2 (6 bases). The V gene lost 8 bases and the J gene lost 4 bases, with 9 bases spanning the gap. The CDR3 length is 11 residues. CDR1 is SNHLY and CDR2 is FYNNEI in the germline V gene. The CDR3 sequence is CASYGSYEQYF. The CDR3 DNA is TGTGCCAGCTACGGGAGTTACGAGCAGTACTTC.

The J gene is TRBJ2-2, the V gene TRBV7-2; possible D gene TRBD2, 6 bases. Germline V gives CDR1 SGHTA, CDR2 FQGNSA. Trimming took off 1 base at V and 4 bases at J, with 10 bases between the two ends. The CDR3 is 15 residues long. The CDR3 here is CASSLGLAATGELFF. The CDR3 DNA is TGTGCCAGCAGCTTAGGCTTAGCGGCCACCGGGGAGCTGTTTTTT.

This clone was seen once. DNA of the CDR3: TGTGCCAGCAGCTCCGTAGGCGCCGGGGTAGGGAACACTGAAGCTTTCTTT. As protein: CASSSVGAGVGNTEAFF. The V and J genes are TRBV7-9 and TRBJ1-1; D remains unclear. The CDR3 extends over 17 amino acids. V was cut by 4 bases and J by 1 base, with 19 bases left in between. Per germline, CDR1 SEHNR and CDR2 FQNEAQ (reference sequence). The variable domain in full, completed from reference TRBV7-9 and TRBJ1-1, reads DTGVSQNPRHKITKRGQNVTFRCDPISEHNRLYWYRQTLGQGPEFLTYFQNEAQLEKSRLLSDRFSAERPKGSFSTLEIQRTEQGDSAMYLCASSSVGAGVGNTEAFFGQGTRLTVV.

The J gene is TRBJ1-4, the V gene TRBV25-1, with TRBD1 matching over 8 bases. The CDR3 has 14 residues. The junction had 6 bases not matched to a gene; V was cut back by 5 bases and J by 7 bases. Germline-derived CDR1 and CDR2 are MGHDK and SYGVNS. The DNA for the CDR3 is TGTGCCAGCAGTCGTGACAGGGGAGGTGAAAAACTGTTTTTT. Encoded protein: CASSRDRGGEKLFF.

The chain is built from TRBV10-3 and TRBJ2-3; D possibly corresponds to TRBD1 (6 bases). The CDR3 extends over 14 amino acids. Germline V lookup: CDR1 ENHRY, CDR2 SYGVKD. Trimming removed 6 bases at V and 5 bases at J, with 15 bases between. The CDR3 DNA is TGTGCCATCAGCCTAAGGGACACGCAAGATACGCAGTATTTT. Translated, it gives CAISLRDTQDTQYF.

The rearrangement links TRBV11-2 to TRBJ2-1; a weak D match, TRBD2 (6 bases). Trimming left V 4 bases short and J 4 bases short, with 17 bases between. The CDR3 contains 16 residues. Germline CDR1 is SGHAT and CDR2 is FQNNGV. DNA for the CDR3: TGTGCCAGCAGCTCCCCGACTAGAGCAGGTTACAATGAGCAGTTCTTC. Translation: CASSSPTRAGYNEQFF. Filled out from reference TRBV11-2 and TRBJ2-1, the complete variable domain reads EAGVAQSPRYKIIEKRQSVAFWCNPISGHATLYWYQQILGQGPKLLIQFQNNGVVDDSQLPKDRFSAERLKGVDSTLKIQPAKLEDSAVYLCASSSPTRAGYNEQFFGPGTRLTVL.

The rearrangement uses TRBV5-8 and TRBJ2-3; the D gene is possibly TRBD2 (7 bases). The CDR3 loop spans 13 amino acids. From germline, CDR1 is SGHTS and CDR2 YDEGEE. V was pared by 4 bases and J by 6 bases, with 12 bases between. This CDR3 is CASSRRGGDTQYF. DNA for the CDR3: TGTGCCAGCAGCAGAAGGGGGGGGGATACGCAGTATTTT.

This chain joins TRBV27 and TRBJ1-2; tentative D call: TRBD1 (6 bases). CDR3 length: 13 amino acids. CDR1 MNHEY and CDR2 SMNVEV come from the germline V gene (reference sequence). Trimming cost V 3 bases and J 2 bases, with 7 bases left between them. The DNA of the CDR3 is TGTGCCAGCAGTTTTGGGGGCAACTATGGCTACACCTTC. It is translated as CASSFGGNYGYTF.

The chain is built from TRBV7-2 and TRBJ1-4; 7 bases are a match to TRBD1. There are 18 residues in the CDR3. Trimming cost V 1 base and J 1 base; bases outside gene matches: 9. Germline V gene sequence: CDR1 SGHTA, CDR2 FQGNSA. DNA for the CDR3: TGTGCCAGCAGCTTAGAGGGGGCGCGGATACTAACTAATGAAAAACTGTTTTTT. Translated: CASSLEGARILTNEKLFF.

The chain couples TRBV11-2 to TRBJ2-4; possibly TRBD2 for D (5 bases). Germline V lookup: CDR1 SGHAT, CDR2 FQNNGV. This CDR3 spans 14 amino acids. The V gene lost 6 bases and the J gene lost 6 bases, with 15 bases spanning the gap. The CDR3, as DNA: TGTGCCAGCAGACCTCGTGAGGGTGGAAACATTCAGTACTTC. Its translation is CASRPREGGNIQYF.

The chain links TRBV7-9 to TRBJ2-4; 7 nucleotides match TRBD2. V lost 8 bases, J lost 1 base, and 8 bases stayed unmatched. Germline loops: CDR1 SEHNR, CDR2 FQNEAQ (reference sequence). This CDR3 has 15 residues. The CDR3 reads CASGRAGWAKNIQYF. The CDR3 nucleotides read TGTGCCAGCGGGCGAGCGGGGTGGGCCAAAAACATTCAGTACTTC.

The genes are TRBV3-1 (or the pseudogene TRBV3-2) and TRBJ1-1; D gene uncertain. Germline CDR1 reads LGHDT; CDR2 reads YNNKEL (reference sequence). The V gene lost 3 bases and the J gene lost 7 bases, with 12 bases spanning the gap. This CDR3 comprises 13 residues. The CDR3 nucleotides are TGTGCCAGCAGCCAGTCCACAGCCCTTGAAGCTTTCTTT. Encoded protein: CASSQSTALEAFF.

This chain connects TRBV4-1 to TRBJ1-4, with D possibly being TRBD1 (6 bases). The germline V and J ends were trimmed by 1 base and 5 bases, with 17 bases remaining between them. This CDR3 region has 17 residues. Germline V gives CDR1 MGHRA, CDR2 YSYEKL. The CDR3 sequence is CASSQGRQGKVNEKLFF. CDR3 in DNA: TGCGCCAGCAGCCAAGGCCGGCAGGGGAAGGTAAATGAAAAACTGTTTTTT.

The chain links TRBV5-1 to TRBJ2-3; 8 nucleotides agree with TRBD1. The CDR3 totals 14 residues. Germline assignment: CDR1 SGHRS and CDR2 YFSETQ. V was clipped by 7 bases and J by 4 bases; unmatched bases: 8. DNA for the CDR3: TGCGCCAGCGCATCTTCAGGGGGCCCAGATACGCAGTATTTT. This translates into CASASSGGPDTQYF.

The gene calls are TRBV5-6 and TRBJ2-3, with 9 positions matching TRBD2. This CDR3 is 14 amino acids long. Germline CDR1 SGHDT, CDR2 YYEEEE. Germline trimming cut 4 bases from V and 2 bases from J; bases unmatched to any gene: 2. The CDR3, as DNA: TGTGCCAGCAGCCGGACTAGCGTCACAGATACGCAGTATTTT. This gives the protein CASSRTSVTDTQYF. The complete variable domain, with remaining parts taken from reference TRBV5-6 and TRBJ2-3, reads DAGVTQSPTHLIKTRGQQVTLRCSPKSGHDTVSWYQQALGQGPQFIFQYYEEEERQRGNFPDRFSGHQFPNYSSELNVNALLLGDSALYLCASSRTSVTDTQYFGPGTRLTVL.

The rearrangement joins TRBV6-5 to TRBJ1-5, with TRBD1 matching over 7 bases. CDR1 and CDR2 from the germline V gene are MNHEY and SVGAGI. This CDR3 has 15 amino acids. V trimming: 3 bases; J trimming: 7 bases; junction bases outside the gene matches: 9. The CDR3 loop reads CASSYSTGRRQPQHF. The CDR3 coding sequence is TGTGCCAGCAGTTATTCGACAGGGAGGCGACAGCCCCAGCATTTT.

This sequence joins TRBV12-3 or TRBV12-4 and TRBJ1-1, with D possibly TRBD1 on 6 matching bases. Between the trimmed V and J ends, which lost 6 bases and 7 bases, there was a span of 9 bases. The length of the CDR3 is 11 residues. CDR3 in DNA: TGTGCCAGCAGAAGACAGGTTGAAGCTTTCTTT. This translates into CASRRQVEAFF.

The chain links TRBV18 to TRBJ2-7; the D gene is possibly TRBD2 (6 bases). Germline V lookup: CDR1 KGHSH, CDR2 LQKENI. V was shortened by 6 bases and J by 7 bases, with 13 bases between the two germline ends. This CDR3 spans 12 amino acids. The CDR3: CASSPSGREQYF. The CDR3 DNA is TGTGCCAGCTCTCCATCGGGGAGGGAGCAGTACTTC.

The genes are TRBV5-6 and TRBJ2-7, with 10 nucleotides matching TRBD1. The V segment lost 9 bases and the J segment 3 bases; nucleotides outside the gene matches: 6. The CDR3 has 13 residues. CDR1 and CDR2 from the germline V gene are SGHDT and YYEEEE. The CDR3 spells CATSRTGGYEQYF. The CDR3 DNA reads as TGTGCCACCAGTAGGACAGGGGGCTACGAGCAGTACTTC.

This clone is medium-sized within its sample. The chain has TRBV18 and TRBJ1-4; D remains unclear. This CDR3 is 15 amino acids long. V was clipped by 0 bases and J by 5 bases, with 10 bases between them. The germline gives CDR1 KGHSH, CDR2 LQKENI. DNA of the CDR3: TGTGCCAGCTCACCACCGCCAGTTCGAAATGAAAAACTGTTTTTT. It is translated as CASSPPPVRNEKLFF.

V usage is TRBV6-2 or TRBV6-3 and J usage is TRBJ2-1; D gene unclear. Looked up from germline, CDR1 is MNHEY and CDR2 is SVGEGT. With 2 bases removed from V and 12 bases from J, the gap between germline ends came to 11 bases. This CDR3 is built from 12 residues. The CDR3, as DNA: TGTGCCAGCAGTTACGACGGGTTGGGGCAGTTCTTC. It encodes CASSYDGLGQFF.

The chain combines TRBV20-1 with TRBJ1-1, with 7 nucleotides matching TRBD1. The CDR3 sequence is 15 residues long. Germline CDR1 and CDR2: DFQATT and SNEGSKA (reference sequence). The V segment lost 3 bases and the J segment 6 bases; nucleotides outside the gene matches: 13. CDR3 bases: TGCAGTGCTAGTCCCGGGACAGCCCCGGGGCCTGAAGCTTTCTTT. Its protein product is CSASPGTAPGPEAFF.

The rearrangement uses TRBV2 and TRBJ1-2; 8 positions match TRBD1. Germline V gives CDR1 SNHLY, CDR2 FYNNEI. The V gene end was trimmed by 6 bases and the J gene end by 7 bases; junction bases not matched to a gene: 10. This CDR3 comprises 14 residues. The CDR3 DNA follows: TGTGCCAGCAGGGACGGGCAGGGGGCAGGTGGCTACACCTTC. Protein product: CASRDGQGAGGYTF.